The T cell receptor beta chain described here comes from a study of T-cell memory formation after mild COVID-19. Study at large: Most TCR clusters belonged to a single donor. Findings and caveats of the study: Still unconfirmed is whether the second-wave clones peaking on day 37 recognized SARS-CoV-2.

Per the germline V gene, CDR1 is MNHEY and CDR2 is SVGEGT. With 6 bases removed from V and 8 bases from J, the gap between germline ends came to 7 bases. This CDR3 has 10 residues. Constant-segment primers served in 5'RACE that generated TCR alpha and TCR beta cDNA libraries bearing sample barcodes and UMIs. TCRdb redid the calling of the 5' RACE reads with MiXCR, one entry per CDR3 protein. The sample lists around 530,000 distinct CDR3 sequences, about a fifth occurring once. Turning to this clonotype: Its antigen remains unidentified.

The sequence came from an adult woman who had mild COVID-19 (a few samples of this study predate the infection). Cell type and time point are not known. The sample was PBMCs or a T cell subset sorted from them (not recorded which). The chain joins TRBV6-2 or TRBV6-3 to TRBJ1-2; D is uncertain. The chain's CDR3 is CASSLPGYTF. The DNA for the CDR3 is TGTGCCAGCAGCCTCCCGGGCTACACCTTC.